These 6 T cell receptor beta chains were sequenced from one sample in a study of CDR3 diversity in severe acne. TCRdb reanalysed the PCR reads using MiXCR and keeps one entry per CDR3 protein. The sample has approximately 90,000 distinct CDR3 sequences; under 55% are singletons. Material for sequencing was blood. All receptors come from a male donor with severe acne vulgaris.

This CDR3 is CASSYQLARGRNEQYF. In nucleotides, the CDR3 is TGTGCCAGCAGTTACCAACTAGCGAGGGGTCGTAACGAGCAGTACTTC. J is TRBJ2-5 and V is TRBV6-2 or TRBV6-3, with 7 positions matching TRBD2. Gene TRBJ2-7 matches the end of the DNA better, so the J call may be wrong. The V gene's germline CDR1 is MNHEY and CDR2 SVGEGT. The CDR3 length is 16 residues.

V and J are TRBV7-8 and TRBJ2-1; 14 bases match TRBD2. The CDR3 spans 17 residues. The V and J ends lost 6 bases and 3 bases, in that order; junction bases with no gene match: 7. Germline CDR1 is SGHVS and CDR2 is FQNEAQ. Here the CDR3 DNA reads TGTGCCAGCAGTCTAAGACTAGCGGGAGGGATCTACAATGAGCAGTTCTTC. Amino acids: CASSLRLAGGIYNEQFF.

This clonotype was seen at least ten times. This chain uses TRBV12-3 or TRBV12-4 with TRBJ2-7; unclear D gene. The CDR3 is 12 residues long. Trimming removed 3 bases at V and 1 base at J, with 4 bases between. The CDR3 DNA reads TGTGCCAGCAGTTTTGGGTCCTACGAGCAGTACTTC. Translated, it gives CASSFGSYEQYF.

About this clonotype: A much larger clone lies one base from this, so it may be a read error. This likely comes from a read error, as the CDR3 has no conserved phenylalanine or tryptophan at its end. The chain is built from TRBV12-3 or TRBV12-4 and TRBJ2-1; D could derive from TRBD1 or TRBD2 (5 bases each). The CDR3 spans 12 residues. The V and J ends lost 3 bases and 6 bases respectively, with 6 bases between them. CDR3 in amino acids: CASSLGPNEQFS. The DNA for the CDR3 is TGTGCCAGCAGTTTGGGACCCAATGAGCAGTTCTCC.

In the case of this clonotype: A much larger clone is a single base away; this may be a read error. The rearrangement uses TRBV20-1 and TRBJ1-1; tentatively, D is TRBD1 (5 bases). In germline, CDR1 is DFQATT, CDR2 SNEGSKA (reference sequence). The CDR3 totals 8 residues. The CDR3 DNA reads as TGCGGGGGAGGCGGGGCTTTCTTT. This encodes CGGGGAFF.

This chain uses TRBV5-1 with TRBJ2-1; 9 bases map to TRBD2. Germline CDR1 is SGHRS and CDR2 is YFSETQ. The CDR3 has 16 amino acids. V was pared by 4 bases and J by 5 bases, with 10 bases of the junction left unmatched. As DNA, the CDR3 is TGCGCCAGCAGCGGGAAAAGCGGGAGGCGACACAATGAGCAGTTCTTC. Amino acid sequence: CASSGKSGRRHNEQFF.